This entry lists 13 T cell receptor beta chains sequenced from one sample in a study of T cell responses to AZD1222 COVID-19 vaccine. Sequencing used immunoSEQ multiplex PCR; TCRdb keeps in-frame clones, though not all of them. Of roughly 180,000 clones in the sample, about 90% were seen once. The source material was peripheral blood, sampled on day 0 of AZD1222 vaccination. These TCRs come from an adult in good health.

The chain combines TRBV2 with TRBJ1-5; the D gene is possibly TRBD1 (5 bases). The CDR3 length is 15 residues. The germline CDR1 and CDR2 sequences are SNHLY and FYNNEI. V was clipped by 4 bases and J by 8 bases, with 18 bases between them. The CDR3 protein is CASSVYGTPSEPQHF. The CDR3 DNA is TGTGCCAGCAGTGTGTACGGGACCCCAAGTGAGCCCCAGCATTTT.

The chain employs TRBV6-1 and TRBJ2-2; 8 bases map to TRBD2. Germline CDR1 is MNHNS and CDR2 is SASEGT. V lost 2 bases, J lost 3 bases, and 5 bases stayed unmatched. This CDR3 comprises 16 residues. The DNA of the CDR3 is TGTGCCAGCAGTGAAAGTCTAGCGGGCTACACCGGGGAGCTGTTTTTT. Translating gives CASSESLAGYTGELFF.

The V gene is TRBV5-4, the J gene TRBJ2-5, with no clear D. CDR1 SGHNT and CDR2 YYREEE come from the germline V gene (reference sequence). CDR3 size: 13 residues. V lost 0 bases and J 3 bases, leaving 6 bases between the germline ends. The CDR3 reads CASSLVYEETQYF. CDR3 nucleotides: TGTGCCAGCAGCTTGGTGTACGAAGAGACCCAGTACTTC.

The chain links TRBV30 to TRBJ2-7; 9 bases map to TRBD1. This CDR3 has 16 amino acids. The J segment lost 3 bases and the V segment lost 6 bases, leaving 15 bases of the junction unmatched. The germline CDR1 and CDR2 sequences are GTSNPN and SVGIG (reference sequence). CDR3 bases: TGTGCCTGCAGGGAAAAGCCGGGACAGGGTGGCTACGAGCAGTACTTC. As protein: CACREKPGQGGYEQYF.

The table lists this clone with a count of one. Written as DNA, the CDR3 is TGCGCGTCCGGGACAGGTTTCGGCGAGCAGTTCTTC. Amino acid sequence: CASGTGFGEQFF. The V call is TRBV10-2, the J call TRBJ2-1; 8 bases match TRBD1. Looked up from germline, CDR1 is WSHSY and CDR2 is SAAADI. The CDR3 length is 12 residues.

This clone has more than one count but fewer than ten. This sample includes further DNA sequences coding for the same CDR3. The chain has TRBV6-1 and TRBJ1-2, with 10 bases lining up with TRBD1. The germline gives CDR1 MNHNS, CDR2 SASEGT. Unmatched junction bases numbered 2, after V lost 3 bases and J lost 7 bases. CDR3 length: 13 amino acids. This CDR3 is CASSDRDRGGYTF. CDR3 coding DNA: TGTGCCAGCAGTGACAGGGACAGGGGTGGCTACACCTTC.

V gene TRBV2 combines with J gene TRBJ1-4; D uncertain. The CDR3 length is 16 residues. V lost 5 bases to trimming and J lost 0 bases, with 13 bases between them. Germline values: CDR1 SNHLY, CDR2 FYNNEI. CDR3 in DNA: TGTGCCAGCAGTAGCATGACAAGTGCAACTAATGAAAAACTGTTTTTT. This gives the protein CASSSMTSATNEKLFF.

The rearrangement links TRBV4-1 to TRBJ1-1, with D unresolved. The CDR3 runs 13 residues. Trimming took 4 bases from V and 4 from J, leaving 10 bases between them. Germline loops: CDR1 MGHRA, CDR2 YSYEKL. The CDR3 protein is CASSRGVGTEAFF. Written as DNA, the CDR3 is TGCGCCAGCAGCCGGGGTGTCGGCACTGAAGCTTTCTTT.

V and J are TRBV11-2 and TRBJ2-7; D gene uncertain. The CDR3 consists of 13 residues. V shed 1 base and J shed 7 bases, with 11 bases lying between them. From germline, CDR1 is SGHAT and CDR2 FQNNGV. CDR3 loop: CASSLVWEKEQYF. The CDR3 DNA sequence: TGTGCCAGCAGCTTAGTCTGGGAAAAAGAGCAGTACTTC.

This chain uses TRBV18 with TRBJ1-2; unclear D gene. The V end lost 2 bases, the J end lost 3 bases, and 13 bases lay between the germline ends. From germline, CDR1 is KGHSH and CDR2 LQKENI. The CDR3 contains 15 residues. CDR3 amino acids: CASSPLSGEDYGYTF. CDR3 sequence (DNA): TGTGCCAGCTCACCATTGTCGGGTGAGGACTATGGCTACACCTTC.

V gene TRBV6-6 combines with J gene TRBJ2-3; D is unresolved. The CDR3 runs 13 residues. Germline CDR1 reads MNHNY; CDR2 reads SVGAGI (reference sequence). V shed 8 bases and J shed 0 bases, with 9 bases lying between them. The CDR3 DNA follows: TGTGCCAGCCGGAGAGCTAGCACAGATACGCAGTATTTT. Translated, it gives CASRRASTDTQYF.

The V and J genes are TRBV29-1 and TRBJ1-2, with 9 nucleotides matching TRBD1. Trimming removed 5 bases from V and 4 bases from J; junction bases left unmatched: 8. Germline CDR1 and CDR2: SQVTM and ANQGSEA. The CDR3 runs to 14 residues. The DNA for the CDR3 is TGCAGCGTTTTTGGTACAGGGGGCTTCTATGGCTACACCTTC. This encodes CSVFGTGGFYGYTF.

V and J are TRBV6-5 and TRBJ2-7; D is unclear. The CDR3 runs to 12 residues. CDR1 MNHEY and CDR2 SVGAGI come from the germline V gene. Trimming shortened V by 10 bases and J by 0 bases, and 10 bases separated the two germline ends. The CDR3, as DNA: TGTGCCACCATGCAGAGCTCCTACGAGCAGTACTTC. Protein sequence: CATMQSSYEQYF.